The T cell receptor beta chain under discussion was sequenced for a study of blood T cells in healthy people across ages. Researchers collected about 10 milliliters of peripheral blood from every single donor. In germline, CDR1 is DFQATT, CDR2 SNEGSKA (reference sequence). V shed 6 bases and J 0 bases; nucleotides not matched to a gene: 13. CDR3 length: 17 residues. Primers used in a second PCR of about 6 to 12 cycles were a sample-barcoded 5' primer and a J-beta primer mix. The authors tagged each cDNA molecule using a template-switch adaptor with 12 random nucleotides. TCRdb reprocessed the 5' RACE reads with MiXCR, giving one entry per CDR3 protein. The table lists about 1.6 million distinct CDR3 sequences, roughly a third of them singletons.

This TCR came from a woman in her twenties or thirties in good health. The chain carries TRBV20-1 and TRBJ2-1, with TRBD1 matching 8 bases. Sequenced: blood. The CDR3 nucleotides read TGCAGTGCCATACTGACAGGGGTTCCAGTCTCCTACAATGAGCAGTTCTTC. Amino acid sequence: CSAILTGVPVSYNEQFF.